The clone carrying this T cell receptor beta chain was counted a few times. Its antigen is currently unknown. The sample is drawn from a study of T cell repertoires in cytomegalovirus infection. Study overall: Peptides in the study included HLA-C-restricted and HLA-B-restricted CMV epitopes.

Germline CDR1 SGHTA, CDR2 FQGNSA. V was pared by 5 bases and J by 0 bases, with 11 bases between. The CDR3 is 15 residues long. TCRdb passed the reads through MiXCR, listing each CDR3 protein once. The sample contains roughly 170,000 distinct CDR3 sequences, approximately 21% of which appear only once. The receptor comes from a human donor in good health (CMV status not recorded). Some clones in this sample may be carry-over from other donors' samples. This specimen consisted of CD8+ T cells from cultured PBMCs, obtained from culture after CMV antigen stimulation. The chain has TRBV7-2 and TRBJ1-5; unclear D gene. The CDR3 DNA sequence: TGTGCCAGCAGCCTAACCGAGTATAGCAATCAGCCCCAGCATTTT. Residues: CASSLTEYSNQPQHF.